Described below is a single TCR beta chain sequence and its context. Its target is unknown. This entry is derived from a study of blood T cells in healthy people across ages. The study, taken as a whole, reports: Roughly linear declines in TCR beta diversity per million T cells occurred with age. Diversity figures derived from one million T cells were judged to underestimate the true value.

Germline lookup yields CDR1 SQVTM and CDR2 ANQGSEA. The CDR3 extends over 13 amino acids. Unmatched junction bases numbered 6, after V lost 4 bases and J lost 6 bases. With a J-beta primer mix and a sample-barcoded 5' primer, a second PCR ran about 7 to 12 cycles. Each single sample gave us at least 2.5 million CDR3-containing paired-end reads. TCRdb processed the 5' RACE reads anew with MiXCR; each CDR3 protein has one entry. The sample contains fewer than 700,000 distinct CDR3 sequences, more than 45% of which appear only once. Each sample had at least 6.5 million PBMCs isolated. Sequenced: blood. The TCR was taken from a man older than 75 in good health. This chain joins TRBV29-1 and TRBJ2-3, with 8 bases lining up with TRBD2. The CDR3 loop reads CSVVGGGSDTQYF. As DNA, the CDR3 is TGCAGCGTTGTTGGCGGGGGGTCCGATACGCAGTATTTT.